This T cell receptor (beta chain) emerged from a study of technical replicates of blood from a few donors (dated by TCRdb to about 2017). CDR3 length: 17 amino acids, cysteine to phenylalanine. Left in the record is the CDR3 DNA by itself, 51 bases read in frame from the first base. V is cut back by 2 bases and J by 2 bases, with 10 bases in the junction unmatched. The germline V gene specifies SGHVS as CDR1 and FQNEAQ as CDR2. On this clone: Its antigen specificity is not known. The input lacks base qualities; no much larger clone sits a single base away.

Libraries were built with the immunoSEQ multiplex PCR assay. This immuneACCESS table, as held by TCRdb, lists in-frame sequences with V and J called but not all clones. Of the missing ones, under half trace to an unresolved V gene in checked studies; the others have no known cause. Recorded for this sample are approximately 79,000 clones; nearly 98% of them occurred a single time. Jointly, the top ten make up about 0.27% of the sample. The sequenced material came from T cells isolated from PBMCs. This sequence uses TRBV7-8 and TRBJ2-5, and TRBD1 matches 8 of the central bases. The sequence derives from a human donor in good health. The nucleotides are TGTGCCAGCAGCTTACGGGGAACAGGGGGACCACAAGAGACCCAGTACTTC. The encoded protein is CASSLRGTGGPQETQYF.